Here is one TCR beta chain with its context. The antigen is not known. Sample-barcoded 5' priming and a J-beta primer mix drove a second PCR of about 6 to 12 cycles. Sequencing yielded, for each sample, at least 3 million paired-end reads carrying CDR3. TCRdb recomputed calls from the 5' RACE reads with MiXCR, one row per CDR3 protein. Among 1,800,000 or so distinct CDR3 sequences listed, approximately 40% were seen once. The record originates from a study of blood T cells in healthy people across ages. Study-level results: A strong correlation was found between TCR beta diversity and the percentage of naive T cells. With donor CMV status unknown, expanded clonotype changes were possibly confounded.

Germline V gene data show CDR1 as LNHNV and CDR2 as YYDKDF (reference sequence). This CDR3 spans 14 amino acids. Between the trimmed V and J ends, which lost 1 base and 4 bases, there was a span of 10 bases. Sequenced sample: blood. This TCR came from a human donor in good health. The chain joins TRBV15 to TRBJ1-2, with TRBD1 as a possible D gene (5 bases). The CDR3 region is CATSRAGLLYGYTF. The CDR3 nucleotides read TGTGCCACCAGCAGAGCGGGACTCCTCTATGGCTACACCTTC.